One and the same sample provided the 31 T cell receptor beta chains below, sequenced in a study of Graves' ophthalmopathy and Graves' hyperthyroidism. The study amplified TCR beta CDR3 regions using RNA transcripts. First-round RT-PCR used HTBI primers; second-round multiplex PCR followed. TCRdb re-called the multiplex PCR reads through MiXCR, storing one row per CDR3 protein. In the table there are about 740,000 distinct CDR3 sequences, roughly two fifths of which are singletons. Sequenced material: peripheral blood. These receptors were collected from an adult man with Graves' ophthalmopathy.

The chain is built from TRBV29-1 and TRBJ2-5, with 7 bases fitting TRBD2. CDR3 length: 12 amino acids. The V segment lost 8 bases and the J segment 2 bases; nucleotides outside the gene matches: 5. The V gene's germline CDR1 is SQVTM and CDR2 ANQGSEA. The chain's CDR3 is CSLSGVQETQYF. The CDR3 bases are TGCAGCTTGAGCGGGGTTCAAGAGACCCAGTACTTC.

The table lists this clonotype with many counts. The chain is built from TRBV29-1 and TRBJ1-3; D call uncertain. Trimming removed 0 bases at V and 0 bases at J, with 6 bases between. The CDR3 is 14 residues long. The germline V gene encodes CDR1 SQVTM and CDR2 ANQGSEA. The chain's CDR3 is CSVEERSSGNTIYF. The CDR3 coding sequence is TGCAGCGTTGAAGAGAGGAGCTCTGGAAACACCATATATTTT.

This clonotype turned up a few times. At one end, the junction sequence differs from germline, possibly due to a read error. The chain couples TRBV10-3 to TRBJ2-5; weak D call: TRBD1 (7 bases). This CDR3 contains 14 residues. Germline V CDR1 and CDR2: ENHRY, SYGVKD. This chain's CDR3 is CASSYGGGRETQYF. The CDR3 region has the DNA TGTGCCAGCAGTTACGGAGGGGGCAGAGAGACCCAGTACTTC.

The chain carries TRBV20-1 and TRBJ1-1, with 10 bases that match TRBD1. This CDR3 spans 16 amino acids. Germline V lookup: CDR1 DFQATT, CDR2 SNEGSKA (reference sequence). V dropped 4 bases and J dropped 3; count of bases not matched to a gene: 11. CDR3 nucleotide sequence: TGCAGTGCTATACCCGGGACAGGGGTTTCGGACACTGAAGCTTTCTTT. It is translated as CSAIPGTGVSDTEAFF.

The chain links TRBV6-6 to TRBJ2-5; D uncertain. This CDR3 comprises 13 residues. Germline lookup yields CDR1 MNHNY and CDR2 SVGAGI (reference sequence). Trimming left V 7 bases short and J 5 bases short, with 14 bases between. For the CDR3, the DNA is TGTGCCAGCACCCCCCCGGGTTGGGAGACCCAGTACTTC. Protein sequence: CASTPPGWETQYF.

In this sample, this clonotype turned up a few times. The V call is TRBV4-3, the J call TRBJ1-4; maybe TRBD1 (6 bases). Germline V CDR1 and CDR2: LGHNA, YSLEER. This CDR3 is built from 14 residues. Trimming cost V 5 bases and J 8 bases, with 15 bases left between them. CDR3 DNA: TGCGCCAGCAGCGTACAGGGCTTTGAAGAAAAACTGTTTTTT. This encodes CASSVQGFEEKLFF.

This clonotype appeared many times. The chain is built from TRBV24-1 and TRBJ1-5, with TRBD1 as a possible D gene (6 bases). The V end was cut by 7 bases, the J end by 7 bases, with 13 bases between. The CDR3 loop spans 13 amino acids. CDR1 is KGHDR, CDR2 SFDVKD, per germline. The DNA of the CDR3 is TGTGCCACCAGCAACAGGGACACCCAGCCCCAGCATTTT. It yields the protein CATSNRDTQPQHF.

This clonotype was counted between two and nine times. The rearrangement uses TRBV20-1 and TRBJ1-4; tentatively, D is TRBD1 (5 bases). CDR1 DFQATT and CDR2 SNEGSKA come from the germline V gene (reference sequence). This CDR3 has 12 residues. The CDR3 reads CRVRDGNEKLFF. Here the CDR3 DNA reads TGCAGAGTGCGGGACGGAAATGAAAAACTGTTTTTT.

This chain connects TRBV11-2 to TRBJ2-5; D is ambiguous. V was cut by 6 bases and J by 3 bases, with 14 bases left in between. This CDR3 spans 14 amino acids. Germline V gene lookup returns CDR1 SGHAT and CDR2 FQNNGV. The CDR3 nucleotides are TGTGCCAGCAGTTTCTACCTGGCGGAAGAGACCCAGTACTTC. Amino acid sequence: CASSFYLAEETQYF. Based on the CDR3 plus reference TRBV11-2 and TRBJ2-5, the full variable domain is EAGVAQSPRYKIIEKRQSVAFWCNPISGHATLYWYQQILGQGPKLLIQFQNNGVVDDSQLPKDRFSAERLKGVDSTLKIQPAKLEDSAVYLCASSFYLAEETQYFGPGTRLLVL.

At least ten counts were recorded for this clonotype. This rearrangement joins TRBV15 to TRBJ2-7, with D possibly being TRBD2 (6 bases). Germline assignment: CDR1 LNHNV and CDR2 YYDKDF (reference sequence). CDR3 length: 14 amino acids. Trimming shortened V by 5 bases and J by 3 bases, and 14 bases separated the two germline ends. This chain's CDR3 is CATSASGLYYEQYF. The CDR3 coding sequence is TGTGCCACCAGCGCGAGCGGGCTGTACTACGAGCAGTACTTC.

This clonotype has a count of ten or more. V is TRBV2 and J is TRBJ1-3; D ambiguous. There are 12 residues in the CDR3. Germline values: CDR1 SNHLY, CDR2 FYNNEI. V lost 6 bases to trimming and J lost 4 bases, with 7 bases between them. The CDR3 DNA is TGTGCCAGCAGAGGCATAGGAAACACCATATATTTT. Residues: CASRGIGNTIYF.

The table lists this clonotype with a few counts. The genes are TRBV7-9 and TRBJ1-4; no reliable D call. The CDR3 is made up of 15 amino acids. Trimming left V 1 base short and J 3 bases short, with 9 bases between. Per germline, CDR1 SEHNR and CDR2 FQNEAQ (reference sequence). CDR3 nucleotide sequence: TGTGCCAGCAGCTTAGAATGGGCTGCTAATGAAAAACTGTTTTTT. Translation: CASSLEWAANEKLFF. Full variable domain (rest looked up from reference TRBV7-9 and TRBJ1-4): DTGVSQNPRHKITKRGQNVTFRCDPISEHNRLYWYRQTLGQGPEFLTYFQNEAQLEKSRLLSDRFSAERPKGSFSTLEIQRTEQGDSAMYLCASSLEWAANEKLFFGSGTQLSVL.

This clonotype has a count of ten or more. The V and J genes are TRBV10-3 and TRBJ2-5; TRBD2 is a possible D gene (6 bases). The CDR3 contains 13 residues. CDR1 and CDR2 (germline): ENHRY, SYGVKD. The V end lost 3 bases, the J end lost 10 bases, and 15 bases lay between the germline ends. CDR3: CAISEAQGGSQYF. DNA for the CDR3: TGTGCCATCAGTGAAGCGCAGGGAGGTAGCCAGTACTTC.

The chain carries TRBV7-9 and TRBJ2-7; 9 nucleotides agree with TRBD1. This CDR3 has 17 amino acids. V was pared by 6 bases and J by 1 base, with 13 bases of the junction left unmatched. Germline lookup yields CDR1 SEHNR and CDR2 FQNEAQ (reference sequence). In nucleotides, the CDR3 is TGTGCCAGCAGACCTAGTTTGACCGGGACAGGGTCCTACGAGCAGTACTTC. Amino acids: CASRPSLTGTGSYEQYF.

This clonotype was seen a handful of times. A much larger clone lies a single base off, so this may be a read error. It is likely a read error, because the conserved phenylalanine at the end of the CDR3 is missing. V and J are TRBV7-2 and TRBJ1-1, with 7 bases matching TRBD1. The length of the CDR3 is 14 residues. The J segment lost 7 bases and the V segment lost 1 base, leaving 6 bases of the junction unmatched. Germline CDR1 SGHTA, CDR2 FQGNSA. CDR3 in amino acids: CASSLVGTEFEAFL. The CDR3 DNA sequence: TGTGCCAGCAGCTTAGTGGGGACAGAGTTTGAAGCTTTCCTT.

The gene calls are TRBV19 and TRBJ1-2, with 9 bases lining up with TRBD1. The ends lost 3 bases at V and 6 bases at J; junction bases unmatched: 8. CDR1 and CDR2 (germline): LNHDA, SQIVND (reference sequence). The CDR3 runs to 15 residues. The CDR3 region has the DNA TGTGCCAGTAGTATGCCGGGACAGGGAGGGAATGGCTACACCTTC. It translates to CASSMPGQGGNGYTF. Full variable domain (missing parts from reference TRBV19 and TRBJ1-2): DGGITQSPKYLFRKEGQNVTLSCEQNLNHDAMYWYRQDPGQGLRLIYYSQIVNDFQKGDIAEGYSVSREKKESFPLTVTSAQKNPTAFYLCASSMPGQGGNGYTFGSGTRLTVV.

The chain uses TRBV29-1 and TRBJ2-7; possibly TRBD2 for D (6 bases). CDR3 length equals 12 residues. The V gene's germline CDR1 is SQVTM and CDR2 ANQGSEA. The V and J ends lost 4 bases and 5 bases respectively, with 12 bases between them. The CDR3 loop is CSVVYGGDEQYF. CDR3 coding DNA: TGCAGCGTTGTATACGGAGGGGACGAGCAGTACTTC.

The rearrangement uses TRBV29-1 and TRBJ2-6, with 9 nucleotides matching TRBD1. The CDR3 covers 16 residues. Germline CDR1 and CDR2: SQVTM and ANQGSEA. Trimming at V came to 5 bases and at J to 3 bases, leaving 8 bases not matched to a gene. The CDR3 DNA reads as TGCAGCGTTTCGACAGGGGGGAACGGTGGGGCCAACGTCCTGACTTTC. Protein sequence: CSVSTGGNGGANVLTF. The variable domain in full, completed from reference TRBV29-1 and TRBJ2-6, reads SAVISQKPSRDICQRGTSLTIQCQVDSQVTMMFWYRQQPGQSLTLIATANQGSEATYESGFVIDKFPISRPNLTFSTLTVSNMSPEDSSIYLCSVSTGGNGGANVLTFGAGSRLTVL.

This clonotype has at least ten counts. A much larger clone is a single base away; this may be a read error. The CDR3 reads CASSVMNTEAFF. CDR3 nucleotides: TGTGCCAGCAGTGTTATGAACACTGAAGCTTTCTTT. This chain joins TRBV12-3 or TRBV12-4 and TRBJ1-1; D remains unclear. V was shortened by 5 bases and J by 0 bases, with 4 bases between the two germline ends. The CDR3 totals 12 residues.

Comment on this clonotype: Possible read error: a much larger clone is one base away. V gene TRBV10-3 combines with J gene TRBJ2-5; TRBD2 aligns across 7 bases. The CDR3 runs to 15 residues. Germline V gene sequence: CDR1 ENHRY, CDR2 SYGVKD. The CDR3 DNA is TGTACCATCAGTGACTCGCAGCGGGGTGGAGAGACCCAGTACTTC. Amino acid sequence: CTISDSQRGGETQYF.

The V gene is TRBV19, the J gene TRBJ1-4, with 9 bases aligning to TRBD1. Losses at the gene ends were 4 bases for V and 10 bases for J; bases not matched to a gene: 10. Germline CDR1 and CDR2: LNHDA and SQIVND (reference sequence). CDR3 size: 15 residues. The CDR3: CASSSSGQGYGKLFF. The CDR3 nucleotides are TGTGCCAGTAGTAGCTCGGGACAGGGCTACGGAAAACTGTTTTTT. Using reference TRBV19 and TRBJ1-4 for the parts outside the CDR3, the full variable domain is DGGITQSPKYLFRKEGQNVTLSCEQNLNHDAMYWYRQDPGQGLRLIYYSQIVNDFQKGDIAEGYSVSREKKESFPLTVTSAQKNPTAFYLCASSSSGQGYGKLFFGSGTQLSVL.

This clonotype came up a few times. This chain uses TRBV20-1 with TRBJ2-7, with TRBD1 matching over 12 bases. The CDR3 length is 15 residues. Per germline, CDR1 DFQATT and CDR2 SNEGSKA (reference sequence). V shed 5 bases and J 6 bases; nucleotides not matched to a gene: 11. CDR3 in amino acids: CSAGGPGQGASEQYF. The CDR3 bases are TGCAGTGCTGGGGGACCGGGACAGGGGGCGAGCGAGCAGTACTTC.

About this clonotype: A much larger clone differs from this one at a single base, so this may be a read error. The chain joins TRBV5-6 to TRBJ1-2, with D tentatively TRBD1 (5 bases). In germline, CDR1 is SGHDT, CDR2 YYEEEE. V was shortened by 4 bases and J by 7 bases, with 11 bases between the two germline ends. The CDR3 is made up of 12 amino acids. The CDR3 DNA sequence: TGTGCCAGCAGCCACCGGGACTCTGGCTACACCTTC. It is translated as CASSHRDSGYTF.

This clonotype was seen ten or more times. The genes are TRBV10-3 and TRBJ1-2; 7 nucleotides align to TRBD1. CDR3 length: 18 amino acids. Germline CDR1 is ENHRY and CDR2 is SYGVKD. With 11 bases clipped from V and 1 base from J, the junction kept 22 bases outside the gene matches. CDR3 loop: CAAHNALSGTEHNYGYTF. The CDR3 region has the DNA TGTGCCGCCCACAATGCCCTTTCCGGGACAGAACATAACTATGGCTACACCTTC.

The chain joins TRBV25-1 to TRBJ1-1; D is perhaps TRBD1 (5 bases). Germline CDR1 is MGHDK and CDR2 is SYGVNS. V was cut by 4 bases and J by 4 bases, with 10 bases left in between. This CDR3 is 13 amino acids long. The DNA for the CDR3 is TGTGCCAGCAGTGTACCGGGGGGCACTGAAGCTTTCTTT. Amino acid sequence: CASSVPGGTEAFF.

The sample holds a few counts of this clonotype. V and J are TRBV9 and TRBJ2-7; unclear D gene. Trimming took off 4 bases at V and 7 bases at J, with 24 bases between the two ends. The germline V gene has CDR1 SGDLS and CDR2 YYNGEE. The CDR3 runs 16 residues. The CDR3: CASSQISERSATEQYF. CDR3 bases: TGTGCCAGCAGCCAAATTAGTGAAAGGAGCGCGACGGAGCAGTACTTC.

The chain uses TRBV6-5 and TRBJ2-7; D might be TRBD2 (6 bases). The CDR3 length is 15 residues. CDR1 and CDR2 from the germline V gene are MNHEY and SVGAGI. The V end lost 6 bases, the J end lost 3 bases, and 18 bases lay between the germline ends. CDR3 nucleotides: TGTGCCAGCAGACGTCCGACTAGTCGGGGCTACGAGCAGTACTTC. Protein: CASRRPTSRGYEQYF.

The CDR3 DNA reads as TGTGCCAGCAGTGAGCCGGGACAGGATTACTACGAGCAGTACTTC. Translating gives CASSEPGQDYYEQYF. The chain joins TRBV5-6 to TRBJ2-7; 8 nucleotides agree with TRBD1. Germline-derived CDR1 and CDR2 are SGHDT and YYEEEE. The trim removed 5 bases at V and 3 bases at J, leaving 10 bases unmatched. The CDR3 loop spans 15 amino acids.

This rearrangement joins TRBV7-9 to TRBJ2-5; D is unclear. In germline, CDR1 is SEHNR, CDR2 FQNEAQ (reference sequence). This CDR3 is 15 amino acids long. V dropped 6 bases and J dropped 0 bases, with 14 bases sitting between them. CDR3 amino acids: CASRNSRTDQETQYF. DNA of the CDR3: TGTGCCAGCAGGAACTCTAGGACGGACCAAGAGACCCAGTACTTC.

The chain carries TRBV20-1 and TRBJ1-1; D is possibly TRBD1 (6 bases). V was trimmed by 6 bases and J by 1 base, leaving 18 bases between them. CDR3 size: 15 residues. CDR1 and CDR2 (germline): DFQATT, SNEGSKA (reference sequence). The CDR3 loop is CSAPDSIITNTEAFF. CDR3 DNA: TGCAGTGCGCCGGACAGCATAATTACGAACACTGAAGCTTTCTTT.

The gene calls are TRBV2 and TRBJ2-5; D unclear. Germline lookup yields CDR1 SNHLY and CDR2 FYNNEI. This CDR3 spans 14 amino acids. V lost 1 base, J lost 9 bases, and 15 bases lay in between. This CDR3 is CASSEGRPGQPQYF. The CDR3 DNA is TGTGCCAGCAGTGAAGGTAGACCCGGTCAGCCCCAGTACTTC.